The TCR beta chain described here comes from a study of T cell changes during pregnancy in multiple sclerosis. Sequencing was performed with immunoSEQ multiplex PCR; in TCRdb, only in-frame clones are kept and a portion is missing. The data hold about 76,000 clones, with 80% to 95% observed a single time. This sequence was found in a female donor in good health, enrolled as a control in a pregnancy study. The starting material was peripheral blood, obtained after pregnancy.

The CDR3: CASSIDSPAAAYEQYF. Written as DNA, the CDR3 is TGTGCCAGTAGTATAGATTCTCCTGCGGCAGCCTACGAGCAGTACTTC. The chain recombines TRBV19 with TRBJ2-7; D uncertain. V was clipped by 0 bases and J by 2 bases, with 14 bases between them. CDR3 length: 16 amino acids. Germline CDR1 reads LNHDA; CDR2 reads SQIVND (reference sequence).